This TCR beta chain is from a study of human T cells and chemical hapten exposure. Looking at the study overall: Reading of the patch tests, which applied 0.01% DPC to the upper back, occurred at 6 days. Findings and limits, study-wide: Significantly greater numbers of large CDR3 similarity clusters came from expanded TCRs than from controls.

The CDR3 is made up of 16 amino acids. Germline V gives CDR1 MDHEN, CDR2 SYDVKM. Trimming cost V 5 bases and J 2 bases; bases outside gene matches: 10. The study's library attached unique molecular identifiers to single cDNA molecules. TCRdb re-analysed the RACE reads in MiXCR, keeping a single row per CDR3 protein. The sample shows some 400,000 distinct CDR3 sequences, roughly 4.6% of them seen only once. This clonotype was counted between two and nine times. Its antigen is still unknown. Time point reported: pre-sensitization, week 0. Treatment of the sample: therapeutic diphenylcyclopropenone sensitization with weekly scalp DPC. Total RNA came from unfractionated whole blood.

The specimen comprised whole blood, sampled in connection with sensitization to the hapten diphenylcyclopropenone (DPC). The receptor comes from a woman aged 50 to 65 with alopecia areata. Some clones in this sample may be carry-over from other donors' samples. This chain links TRBV28 with TRBJ2-3; 7 nucleotides agree with TRBD2. DNA for the CDR3: TGTGCCAGCAGTCTGGGTACCGCGGGAGCCACAGATACGCAGTATTTT. Its translation is CASSLGTAGATDTQYF.